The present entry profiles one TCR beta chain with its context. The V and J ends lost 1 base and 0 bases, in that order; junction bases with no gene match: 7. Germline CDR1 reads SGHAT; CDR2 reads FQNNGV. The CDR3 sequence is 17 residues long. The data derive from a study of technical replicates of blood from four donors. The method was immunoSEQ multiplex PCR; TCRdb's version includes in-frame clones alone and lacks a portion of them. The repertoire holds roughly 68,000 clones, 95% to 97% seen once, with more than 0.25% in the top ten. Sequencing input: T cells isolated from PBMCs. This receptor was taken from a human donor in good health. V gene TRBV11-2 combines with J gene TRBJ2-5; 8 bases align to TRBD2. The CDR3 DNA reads TGTGCCAGCAGCTTAGGGAGTCGGGGGGGGTACCAAGAGACCCAGTACTTC. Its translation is CASSLGSRGGYQETQYF.